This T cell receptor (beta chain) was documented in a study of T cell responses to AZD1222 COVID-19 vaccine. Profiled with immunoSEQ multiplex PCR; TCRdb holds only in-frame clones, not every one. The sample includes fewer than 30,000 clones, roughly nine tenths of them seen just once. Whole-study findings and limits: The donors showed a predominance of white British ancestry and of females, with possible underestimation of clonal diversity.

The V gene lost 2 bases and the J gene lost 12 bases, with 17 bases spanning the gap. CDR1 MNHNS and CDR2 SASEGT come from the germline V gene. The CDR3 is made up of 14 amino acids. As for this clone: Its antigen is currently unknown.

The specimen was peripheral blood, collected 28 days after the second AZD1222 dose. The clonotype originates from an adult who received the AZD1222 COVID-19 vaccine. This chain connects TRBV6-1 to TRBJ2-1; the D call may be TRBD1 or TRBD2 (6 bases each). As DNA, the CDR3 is TGTGCCAGCAGTGAAAGGGGACGGGGGCAGGGGCAGTTCTTC. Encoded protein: CASSERGRGQGQFF.